This T cell receptor (beta chain) was profiled in a study of shared clonotypes between healthy human individuals (dated by TCRdb to 2020 to 2022). Background on the whole study: Two women and a few men aged 18 to 49 years were included in the cohort. For each donor, CD4 naive and CD4 memory were each run on three plates, CD8 naive on two plates, and CD8 memory on one plate. Per donor, leukapheresis produced somewhere between about 0.85 and 9.5 billion PBMCs. Blood TCR repertoires of five healthy adults were deeply sequenced to estimate repertoire size and the extent of clonotype sharing between individuals. Different laboratories and diverse techniques were used to prepare libraries and sequence TCR repertoires, to increase sequencing depth and limit assay-specific biases. General findings and caveats noted by the study authors: Pairwise subsampling led to the expectation that sequencing depth would affect the degree of clonotype sharing among donors. Naive subsets generally had larger estimated clonotype richness than memory subsets. When a handful of donors were compared, the shared fraction of clonotypes was about 5.4% for naive CD4, around 3.5% for naive CD8, roughly 2.5% for memory CD4, and 0.4% for memory CD8. The small number of donors limited the genetic and exposure-history diversity represented. Higher generation probabilities were observed for clonotypes shared by all four sorted-subset donors than for non-shared clonotypes. Even with the large sequencing depth, rarefaction of the sorted-subset datasets indicated that sequencing was incomplete. Sampling was restricted to blood, and TCR repertoires in tissue are likely to differ from TCR repertoires in blood.

From cysteine to phenylalanine, the CDR3 is 14 amino acids long. Only CDR3 DNA is held: 42 bases, read in frame from base 1. From the germline V gene (reference sequence), CDR1 is SEHNR and CDR2 is FQNEAQ. Trimming removed 7 bases from V and 4 bases from J, leaving 14 bases between the germline ends. The donors were healthy, HIV-negative adults with no recently reported acute infections or vaccinations. Every donor was a Caucasian adult living in Nashville, Tennessee, USA. CD4+ T cells were enriched by magnetic negative selection, after which naive cells were positively selected on CD45RA and the negative fraction was taken as the memory subset. After blood collection by leukapheresis, PBMCs were isolated using Ficoll-Histopaque density gradient centrifugation and then cryopreserved in the vapor phase of liquid nitrogen. Analytical flow cytometry was used to check the purity and quantity of each magnetically sorted T cell population. Genomic DNA was isolated from each sorted fraction and quantified by UV absorbance on a Nanodrop 2000c.

Using the deep immunoSEQ assay, multiplex PCR amplified TCR CDR3 regions from genomic DNA. Genomic DNA extracted from each cell subset was distributed evenly over all wells of several immunoSEQ 96-well plates, and each plate served as one replicate. Each replicate PCR for sorted subsets received around 0.2 ug genomic DNA, equal to tens of thousands of T cell genomes. Purified libraries were quantified with a Qubit 3.0 fluorometer, sized on a Bioanalyzer 2100, and re-quantified with the KAPA Library Quantification kit. Every immunoSEQ 96-well plate was sequenced on a separate single-read 150-cycle Illumina NextSeq 550 flow cell. In the source study's methods: Because the immunoSEQ output held only junctional sequences and lacked quality scores, the filtering could not match the filtering applied to full-length reads. To assign V/J genes and CDR3, sequences were annotated using PyIR, a Python wrapper for IgBLAST v1.9, with IMGT germline references. Reads were removed for weak V/J assignments (E-value above 1e-6), missing CDR3, stop codons, out-of-frame junctions, or ambiguous translated residues. A V3J clonotype was defined by an identical inferred V gene, J gene, and CDR3 amino acid sequence. The percentage overlap between two repertoires was calculated by dividing the number of shared unique clonotypes by the size of the smaller repertoire. Repertoire richness was assessed with RTK rarefaction, the Chao1 estimator, and Recon v2.1 estimates of unobserved clonotypes. Generation probabilities for all TCRbeta clonotypes obtained by the gDNA method from several donors were computed using OLGA. In TCRdb, the immuneACCESS table is reduced to in-frame sequences with V and J assigned. These tables do not hold every clone; where another copy was compared, an unresolved V gene accounts for under half, and the others remain unexplained. V, J and clone size were drawn from that table, and D and trimming were deduced from the DNA. Across this sample there are about 2.4 million clones, with approximately 93% seen only once. The ten largest clones add up to about 0.39% of the sample.

Details on this clone: The clone's antigen remains unknown. No much larger clone exists at a distance of one base, and base qualities are not known.

This receptor chain uses TRBV7-9 and TRBJ2-1; possibly the D gene is TRBD2, per 5 matching bases. Sequenced sample: naive CD4+ T cells from PBMCs. Taken with the paper, the label for cell subset or site translates to: CD45RA+ positively selected. The receptor was isolated from a man younger than 35 in good health. Some clones in this sample may be carry-over from other donors' samples. The CDR3 in this case is CASTPELGYNEQFF. At the DNA level, the sequence is TGTGCCAGCACCCCGGAACTAGGTTACAATGAGCAGTTCTTC.